This TCR beta chain stems from a study of PD-1 blockade in classical Hodgkin lymphoma (dated by TCRdb to 2020 to 2022). Context from the whole study: Nivolumab dosing was 3 mg/kg intravenously every 2 weeks, continuing until either disease progression or unacceptable toxicity. The study used TCR beta sequencing and CyTOF to define a peripheral blood immune signature of response to PD-1 blockade in classical Hodgkin lymphoma.

The cysteine opens and the phenylalanine closes a CDR3 of 13 amino acids. Only CDR3 DNA is held: 39 bases, read in frame from base 1. As encoded in the germline V gene (reference sequence), CDR1 is MNHEY while CDR2 is SMNVEV. A distance of 13 bases separates the germline ends of V and J, which lose 7 bases and 3 bases respectively. The sample's time point label is to be understood as: cycle 4 day 1 (C4D1), after less than 7 weeks of nivolumab. Every trial patient had relapsed following autologous stem cell transplantation, and prior brentuximab vedotin exposure was what differed among cohorts A, B and C. The trial cohort comprised fewer than 65 patients with relapsed/refractory classical Hodgkin lymphoma whose best overall responses were complete response, partial response or progressive disease. In the multi-cohort phase II CheckMate 205 trial, trial patients received single-agent nivolumab. Best overall response was determined by an independent review committee according to the 2007 International Working Group response criteria. Trial PBMCs were collected just before the start of nivolumab (C1D1) and during therapy at cycle 2 day 1 and cycle 4 day 1. Peripheral blood was collected in 8 mL Vacutainer Cell Preparation Tubes, from which PBMCs were isolated by centrifugation and then cryopreserved.

In regard to this clone: Its antigen remains unidentified. Base qualities are missing; no much larger clone stands one base away.

Points the paper makes about the study in general: Baseline TCR diversity was reported to be lower in newly diagnosed patients than in healthy donors, and even lower in relapsed/refractory patients. The study was limited to a single clinical trial cohort, and causes of repertoire differences, possibly disease activity or prior therapy, remained undefined. Trial patients with a complete response had baseline diversity similar to that of newly diagnosed patients, while partial responders and progressors had significantly lower diversity. CD4+ but not CD8+ TCR diversity rose significantly by C4D1 (p=0.0027 vs p=0.16), most apparent in complete responders (p=0.02). Diversity was lower in patients who began nivolumab less than 1 year after ASCT, so these patients were left out of later analyses to avoid confounding by immune reconstitution.

The Qiagen DNeasy kit was used to extract genomic DNA both from unsorted PBMCs and from the negatively selected CD4+ and CD8+ fractions. TCR beta CDR3 regions were subjected to amplification by immunoSEQ multiplex PCR with primers that anneal to V and J segments. A synthetic immune receptor repertoire was used to minimize amplification bias, and any remaining bias was removed computationally after sequencing. On the study's bioinformatics: Custom Python scripts were used to quantify repertoire diversity as the Shannon entropy index. The unsorted, CD4+ and CD8+ repertoires were each analyzed separately, with the exception of combined analyses, where CD4+ and CD8+ sequences were merged in silico. Clonal expansion was defined as at least a 2-fold frequency increase after treatment relative to C1D1, with a pseudocount of 0.5 for undetected baseline clones. Clones with 0 or 1 copy at C1D1 were defined as singleton clones, while clones with 2 or more copies were defined as non-singleton clones. Clones expanded in unsorted samples were assigned a CD4+, CD8+ or unknown annotation through matching of protein sequences in sorted samples from the same patient. Diversity changes from C1D1 to C4D1 were tested in paired samples using Wilcoxon tests. TCRdb carries this immuneACCESS record with in-frame sequences only. Its versions omit some clonotypes, under half of them owing to an unresolved V gene in the studies checked, with the rest unexplained. V and J calls and clone size come straight from that table; D and trimming were deduced from the DNA. This sample has about 39,000 clones in its table, and more than 70% of those were observed once. The ten top clones hold 30% to 45% of the sample.

The sequence is built from TRBV27 and TRBJ2-7; the D gene remains uncertain. The TCR was taken from a human donor with classical Hodgkin lymphoma. The sequences come from peripheral blood mononuclear cells (PBMCs), collected before the fourth cycle of nivolumab. The CDR3 corresponds to CASTPTNSYEQYF. The DNA sequence is given as TGTGCCAGCACCCCCACTAATAGCTACGAGCAGTACTTC.